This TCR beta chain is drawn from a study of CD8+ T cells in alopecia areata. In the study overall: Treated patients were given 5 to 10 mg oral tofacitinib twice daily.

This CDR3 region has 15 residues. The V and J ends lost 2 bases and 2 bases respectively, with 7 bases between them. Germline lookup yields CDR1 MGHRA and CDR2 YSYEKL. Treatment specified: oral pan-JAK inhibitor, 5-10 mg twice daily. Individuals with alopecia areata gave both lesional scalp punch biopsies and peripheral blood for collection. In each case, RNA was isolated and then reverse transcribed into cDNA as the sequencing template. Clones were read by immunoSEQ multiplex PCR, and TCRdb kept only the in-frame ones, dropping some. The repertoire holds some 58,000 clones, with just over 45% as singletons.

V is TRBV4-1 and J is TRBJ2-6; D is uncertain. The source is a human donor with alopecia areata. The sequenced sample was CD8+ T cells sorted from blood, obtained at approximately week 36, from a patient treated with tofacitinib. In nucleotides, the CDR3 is TGCGCCAGCAGCCAAACAGCAACTGGGGCCAACGTCCTGACTTTC. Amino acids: CASSQTATGANVLTF.